The 10 T cell receptor beta chains reported below all come from one sample, sequenced in a study of T cells expressing NK-cell markers. TCRdb reprocessed the 5' RACE reads, keeping one entry per CDR3 protein, no DNA. This specimen shows around 140,000 distinct CDR3 sequences; the ten leading clones hold roughly 12%. Sequences were obtained from blood T cells: a sorted CD56 or NKG2C T cell subset, CD4+ or CD8+ T cells, or bulk PBMC T cells (not recorded which). These receptors were obtained from a young man in good health.

The chain employs TRBV4-1 and TRBJ2-2; TCRdb returns TRBD1, unconfirmable since there is no DNA. The germline V gene has CDR1 MGHRA and CDR2 YSYEKL. The CDR3 length is 17 residues. The CDR3 region is CASSQVGGREYTGELFF.

The chain combines TRBV25-1 with TRBJ2-5. The CDR3 contains 15 residues. CDR1 and CDR2 from the germline V gene are MGHDK and SYGVNS. The CDR3 here is CASSEGTGTEGTQYF.

This chain connects TRBV30 to TRBJ1-4; TCRdb proposes TRBD1, but this gene call is untestable without DNA. The CDR3 loop spans 12 amino acids. Germline V lookup: CDR1 GTSNPN, CDR2 SVGIG (reference sequence). CDR3 residues: CAWSHQGQERFF.

The rearrangement links TRBV5-4 to TRBJ2-1; TCRdb selects TRBD1, and the lack of DNA leaves this call unchecked. Germline CDR1 is SGHNT and CDR2 is YYREEE (reference sequence). CDR3 length: 12 amino acids. CDR3 in amino acids: CASSSSRGEQFF.

This chain joins TRBV7-6 and TRBJ2-1; TCRdb returns TRBD1, unconfirmable since there is no DNA. CDR1 is SGHVS, CDR2 FNYEAQ, per germline. CDR3 length: 14 amino acids. The CDR3 loop is CASSLVVGDNEQFF.

The rearrangement joins TRBV7-9 to TRBJ2-3; there is no DNA to check the TCRdb D call of TRBD1. The CDR3 has 16 residues. Germline V CDR1 and CDR2: SEHNR, FQNEAQ (reference sequence). This CDR3 is CASSLFLGGNTDTQYF.

The genes are TRBV5-4 and TRBJ2-1; lacking DNA, the TRBD2 call made by TCRdb goes unchecked. This CDR3 spans 15 amino acids. Germline CDR1 SGHNT, CDR2 YYREEE (reference sequence). This CDR3 reads CASSLYGSHYNEQFF.

The chain joins TRBV19 to TRBJ2-7; absent DNA, TCRdb's TRBD1 call cannot be checked. This CDR3 region has 13 residues. Looked up from germline, CDR1 is LNHDA and CDR2 is SQIVND (reference sequence). This chain's CDR3 is CASSSGQQYEQYF.

This chain uses TRBV12-3 or TRBV12-4 with TRBJ2-7; TCRdb calls TRBD2, which cannot be checked without DNA. CDR3 size: 14 residues. CDR3 loop: CASSDSGRRAEQYF.

The chain employs TRBV29-1 and TRBJ2-4; no DNA is available, so the TRBD2 call from TCRdb remains unchecked. The length of the CDR3 is 13 residues. Germline V gives CDR1 SQVTM, CDR2 ANQGSEA. CDR3: CSVISVSKNIQYF.